This entry describes one TCR beta chain. The antigen is not known. The junction had 12 bases not matched to a gene; V was cut back by 7 bases and J by 6 bases. The CDR3 has 15 residues. Germline V gives CDR1 SNHLY, CDR2 FYNNEI. Sequencing templates came from extracted RNA that was reverse transcribed into cDNA. TCRdb's table, derived via immunoSEQ multiplex PCR, lists solely in-frame clones and lacks some. Among around 300,000 clones listed, roughly 63% were seen once. This specimen comes from a study of CD8+ T cells in alopecia areata. Specified treatment: oral pan-JAK inhibitor, 5-10 mg twice daily. Alopecia areata patients had lesional scalp punch biopsies and peripheral blood taken from them. Sorting separated CD4+ and CD8+ T cells out of PBMCs. Study-level results: Normal skin contains resident alphabeta T cells, and these are also sequenced in scalp samples. TCRs were shared less clearly across patients than in mice, possibly for HLA-related reasons.

This receptor was taken from a human donor with alopecia areata. The V gene is TRBV2, the J gene TRBJ1-2; 9 bases align to TRBD1. Sequencing was performed on CD4+ T cells sorted from blood, taken at week 52, from a patient treated with tofacitinib. CDR3 loop: CASTGQGFGIHGYTF. Written as DNA, the CDR3 is TGTGCCAGCACCGGACAGGGGTTTGGGATCCATGGCTACACCTTC.